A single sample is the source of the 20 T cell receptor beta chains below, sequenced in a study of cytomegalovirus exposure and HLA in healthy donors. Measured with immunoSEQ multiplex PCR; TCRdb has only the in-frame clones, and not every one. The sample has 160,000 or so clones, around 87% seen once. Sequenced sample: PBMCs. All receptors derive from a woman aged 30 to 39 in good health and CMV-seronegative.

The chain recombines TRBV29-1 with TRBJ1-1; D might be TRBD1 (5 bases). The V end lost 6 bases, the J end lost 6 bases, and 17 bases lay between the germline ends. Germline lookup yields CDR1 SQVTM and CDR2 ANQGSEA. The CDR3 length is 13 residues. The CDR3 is CSVAGRGRAEAFF. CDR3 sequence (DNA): TGCAGCGTCGCCGGACGGGGGAGGGCTGAAGCTTTCTTT.

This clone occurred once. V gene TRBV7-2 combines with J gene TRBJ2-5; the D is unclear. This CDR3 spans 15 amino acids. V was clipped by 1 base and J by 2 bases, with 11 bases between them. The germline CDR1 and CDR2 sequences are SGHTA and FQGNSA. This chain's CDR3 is CASSLVDSTQETQYF. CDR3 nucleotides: TGTGCCAGCAGCTTAGTTGATTCAACTCAAGAGACCCAGTACTTC.

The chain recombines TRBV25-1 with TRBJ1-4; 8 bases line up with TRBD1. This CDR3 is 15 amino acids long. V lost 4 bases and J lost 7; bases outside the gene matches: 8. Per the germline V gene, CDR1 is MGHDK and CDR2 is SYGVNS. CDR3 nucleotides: TGTGCCAGCAGTGCCCAACAGGGGGGAGTTGAAAAACTGTTTTTT. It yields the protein CASSAQQGGVEKLFF.

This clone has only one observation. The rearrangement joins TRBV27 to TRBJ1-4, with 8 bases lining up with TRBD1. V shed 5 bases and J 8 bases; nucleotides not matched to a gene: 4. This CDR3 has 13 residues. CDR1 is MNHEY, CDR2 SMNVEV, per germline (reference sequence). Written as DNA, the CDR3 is TGTGCCAGCAGTGGACAGGGAGAAGAAAAACTGTTTTTT. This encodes CASSGQGEEKLFF. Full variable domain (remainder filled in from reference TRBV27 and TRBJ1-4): EAQVTQNPRYLITVTGKKLTVTCSQNMNHEYMSWYRQDPGLGLRQIYYSMNVEVTDKGDVPEGYKVSRKEKRNFPLILESPSPNQTSLYFCASSGQGEEKLFFGSGTQLSVL.

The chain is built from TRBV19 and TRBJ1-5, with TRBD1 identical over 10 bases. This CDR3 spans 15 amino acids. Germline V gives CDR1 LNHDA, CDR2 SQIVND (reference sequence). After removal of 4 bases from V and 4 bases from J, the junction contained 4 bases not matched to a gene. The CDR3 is CASSTGQGENQPQHF. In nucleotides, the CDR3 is TGTGCCAGTAGTACCGGACAGGGGGAAAATCAGCCCCAGCATTTT.

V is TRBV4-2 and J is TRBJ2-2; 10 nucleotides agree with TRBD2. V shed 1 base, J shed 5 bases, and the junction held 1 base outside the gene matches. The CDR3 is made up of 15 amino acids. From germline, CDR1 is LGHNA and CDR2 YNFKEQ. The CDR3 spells CASSQGLAGTGELFF. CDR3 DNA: TGTGCCAGCAGCCAAGGACTAGCGGGTACCGGGGAGCTGTTTTTT.

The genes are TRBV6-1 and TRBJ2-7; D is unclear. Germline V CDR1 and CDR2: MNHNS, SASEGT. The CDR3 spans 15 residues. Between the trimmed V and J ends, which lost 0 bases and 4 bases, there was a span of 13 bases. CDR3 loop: CASSEASGFPYEQYF. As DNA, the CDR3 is TGTGCCAGCAGTGAAGCGTCGGGTTTTCCTTACGAGCAGTACTTC.

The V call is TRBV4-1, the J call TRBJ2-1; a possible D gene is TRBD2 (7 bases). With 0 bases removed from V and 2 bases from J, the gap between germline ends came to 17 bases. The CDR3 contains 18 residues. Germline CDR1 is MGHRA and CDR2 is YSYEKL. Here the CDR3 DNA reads TGCGCCAGCAGCCAAGATCTGAGGGGGGGCATCCCCTACAATGAGCAGTTCTTC. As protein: CASSQDLRGGIPYNEQFF.

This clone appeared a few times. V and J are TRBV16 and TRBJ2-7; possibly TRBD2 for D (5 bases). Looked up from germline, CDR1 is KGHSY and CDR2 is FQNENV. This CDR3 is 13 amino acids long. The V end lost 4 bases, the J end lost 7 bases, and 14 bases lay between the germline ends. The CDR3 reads CASSLRYREEQYF. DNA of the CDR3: TGTGCCAGCAGCCTAAGGTACCGGGAAGAGCAGTACTTC. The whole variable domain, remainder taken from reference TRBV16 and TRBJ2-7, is GEEVAQTPKHLVRGEGQKAKLYCAPIKGHSYVFWYQQVLKNEFKFLISFQNENVFDETGMPKERFSAKCLPNSPCSLEIQATKLEDSAVYFCASSLRYREEQYFGPGTRLTVT.

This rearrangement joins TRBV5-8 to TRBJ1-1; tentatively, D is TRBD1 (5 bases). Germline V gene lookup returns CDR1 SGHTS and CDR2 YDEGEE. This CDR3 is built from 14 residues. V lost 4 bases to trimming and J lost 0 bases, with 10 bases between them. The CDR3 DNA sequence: TGTGCCAGCAGCCTCGGACACATGAACACTGAAGCTTTCTTT. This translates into CASSLGHMNTEAFF.

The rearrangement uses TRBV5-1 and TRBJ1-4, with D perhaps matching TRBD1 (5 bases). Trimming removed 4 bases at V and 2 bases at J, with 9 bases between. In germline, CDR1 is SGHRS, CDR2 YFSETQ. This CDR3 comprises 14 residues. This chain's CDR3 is CASSRGATNEKLFF. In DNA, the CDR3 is TGCGCCAGCAGCAGGGGCGCTACTAATGAAAAACTGTTTTTT. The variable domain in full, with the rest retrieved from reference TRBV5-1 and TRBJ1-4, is KAGVTQTPRYLIKTRGQQVTLSCSPISGHRSVSWYQQTPGQGLQFLFEYFSETQRNKGNFPGRFSGRQFSNSRSEMNVSTLELGDSALYLCASSRGATNEKLFFGSGTQLSVL.

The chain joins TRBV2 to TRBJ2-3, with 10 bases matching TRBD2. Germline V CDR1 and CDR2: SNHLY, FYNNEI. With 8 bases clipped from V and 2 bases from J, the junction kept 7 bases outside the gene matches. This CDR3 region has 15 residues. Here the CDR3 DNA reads TGTGCCAGCGGTCTAGCGGGGGCTACCACAGATACGCAGTATTTT. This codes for CASGLAGATTDTQYF. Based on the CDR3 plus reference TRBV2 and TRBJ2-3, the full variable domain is EPEVTQTPSHQVTQMGQEVILRCVPISNHLYFYWYRQILGQKVEFLVSFYNNEISEKSEIFDDQFSVERPDGSNFTLKIRSTKLEDSAMYFCASGLAGATTDTQYFGPGTRLTVL.

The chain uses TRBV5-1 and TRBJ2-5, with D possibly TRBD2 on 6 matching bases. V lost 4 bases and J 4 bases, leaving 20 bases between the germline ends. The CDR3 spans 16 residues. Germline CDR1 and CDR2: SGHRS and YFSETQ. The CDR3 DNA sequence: TGCGCCAGCAGCAGAGGAGGAGGGACTGGAGGAGAGACCCAGTACTTC. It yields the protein CASSRGGGTGGETQYF.

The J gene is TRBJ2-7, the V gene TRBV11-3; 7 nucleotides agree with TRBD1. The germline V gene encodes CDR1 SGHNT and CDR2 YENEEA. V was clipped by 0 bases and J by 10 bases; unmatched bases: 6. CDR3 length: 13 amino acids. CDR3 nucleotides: TGTGCCAGCAGCTTAGACGAAGGGACAGAACAGTACTTC. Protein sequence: CASSLDEGTEQYF.

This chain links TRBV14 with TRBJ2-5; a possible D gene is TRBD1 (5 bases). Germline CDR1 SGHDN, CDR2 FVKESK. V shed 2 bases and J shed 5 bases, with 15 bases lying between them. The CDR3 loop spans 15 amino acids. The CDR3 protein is CASSQRQGSRETQYF. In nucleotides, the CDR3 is TGTGCCAGCAGCCAACGTCAGGGTAGTCGTGAGACCCAGTACTTC.

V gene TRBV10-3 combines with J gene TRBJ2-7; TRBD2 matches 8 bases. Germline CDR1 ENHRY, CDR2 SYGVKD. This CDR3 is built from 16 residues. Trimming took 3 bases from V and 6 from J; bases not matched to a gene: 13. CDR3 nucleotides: TGTGCCATCAGTGAAGTTCGGGGACTAGGGACTGGCGAGCAGTACTTC. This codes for CAISEVRGLGTGEQYF.

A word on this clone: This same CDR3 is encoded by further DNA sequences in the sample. The CDR3 loop is CASSLVAGGKTQYF. For the CDR3, the DNA is TGTGCCAGCAGCTTAGTGGCGGGGGGAAAGACCCAGTACTTC. The chain carries TRBV7-6 and TRBJ2-5; 8 bases map to TRBD2. The CDR3 spans 14 residues. V dropped 1 base and J dropped 6; count of bases not matched to a gene: 4. Germline V gene lookup returns CDR1 SGHVS and CDR2 FNYEAQ.

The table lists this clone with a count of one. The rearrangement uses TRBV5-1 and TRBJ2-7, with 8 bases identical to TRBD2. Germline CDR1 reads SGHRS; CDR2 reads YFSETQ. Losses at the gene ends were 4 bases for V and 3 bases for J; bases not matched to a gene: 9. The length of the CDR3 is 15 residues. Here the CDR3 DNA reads TGCGCCAGCAGCCAATCCGGGGGGGGGTACTACGAGCAGTACTTC. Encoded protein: CASSQSGGGYYEQYF. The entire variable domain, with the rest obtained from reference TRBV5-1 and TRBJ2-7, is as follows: KAGVTQTPRYLIKTRGQQVTLSCSPISGHRSVSWYQQTPGQGLQFLFEYFSETQRNKGNFPGRFSGRQFSNSRSEMNVSTLELGDSALYLCASSQSGGGYYEQYFGPGTRLTVT.

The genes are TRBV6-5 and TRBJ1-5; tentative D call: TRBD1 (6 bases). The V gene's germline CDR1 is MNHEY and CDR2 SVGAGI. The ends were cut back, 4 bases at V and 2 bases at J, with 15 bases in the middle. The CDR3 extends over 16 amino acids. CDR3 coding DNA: TGTGCCAGCAGTTCCGGTGGGGGGGGCGGCAATCAGCCCCAGCATTTT. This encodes CASSSGGGGGNQPQHF.

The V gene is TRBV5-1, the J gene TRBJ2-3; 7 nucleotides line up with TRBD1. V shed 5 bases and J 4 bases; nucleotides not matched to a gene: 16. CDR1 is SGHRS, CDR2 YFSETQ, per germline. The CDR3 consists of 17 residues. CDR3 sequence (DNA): TGCGCCAGCAGTCAGATGACAGGGTTTGGGGCCCCAGATACGCAGTATTTT. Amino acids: CASSQMTGFGAPDTQYF.